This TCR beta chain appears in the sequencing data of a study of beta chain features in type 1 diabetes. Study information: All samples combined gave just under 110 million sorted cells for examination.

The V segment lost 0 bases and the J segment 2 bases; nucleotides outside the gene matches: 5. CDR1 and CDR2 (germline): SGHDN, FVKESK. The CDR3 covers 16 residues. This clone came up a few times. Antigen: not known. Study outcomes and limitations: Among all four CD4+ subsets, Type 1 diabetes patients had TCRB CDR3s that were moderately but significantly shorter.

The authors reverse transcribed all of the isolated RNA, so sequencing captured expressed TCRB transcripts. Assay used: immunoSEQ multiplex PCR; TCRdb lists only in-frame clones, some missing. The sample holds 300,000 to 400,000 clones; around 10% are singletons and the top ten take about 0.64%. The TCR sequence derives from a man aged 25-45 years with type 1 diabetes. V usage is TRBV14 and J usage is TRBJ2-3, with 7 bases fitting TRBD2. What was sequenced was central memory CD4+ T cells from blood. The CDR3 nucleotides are TGTGCCAGCAGCCAAGAACGGGGAGGGGACACAGATACGCAGTATTTT. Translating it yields CASSQERGGDTDTQYF. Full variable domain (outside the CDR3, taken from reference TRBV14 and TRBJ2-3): EAGVTQFPSHSVIEKGQTVTLRCDPISGHDNLYWYRRVMGKEIKFLLHFVKESKQDESGMPNNRFLAERTGGTYSTLKVQPAELEDSGVYFCASSQERGGDTDTQYFGPGTRLTVL.